These 17 T cell receptor beta chains originate from one sample sequenced in a study of blood T cell repertoires in COVID-19. Profiling relied on immunoSEQ multiplex PCR, and the TCRdb table lists in-frame clones only, not all of them. The repertoire holds some 140,000 clones, with about 80% as singletons. The specimen was peripheral blood. These receptors all come from an elderly woman with acute or convalescent COVID-19.

This clone was observed a few times. The CDR3 DNA follows: TGTGCCAGCAGCCAAGCTTCGGGGACAGGGGCATCCTACGAGCAGTACTTC. Its translation is CASSQASGTGASYEQYF. This sequence joins TRBV4-2 and TRBJ2-7; 10 bases line up with TRBD1. The CDR3 is made up of 17 amino acids. Germline values: CDR1 LGHNA, CDR2 YNFKEQ. J gave up 1 base and V 1 base, and 7 bases lay outside the gene matches.

This clone is a singleton in its sample. The chain is built from TRBV11-2 and TRBJ1-1, with D perhaps matching TRBD1 (5 bases). CDR1 is SGHAT and CDR2 is FQNNGV in the germline V gene. This CDR3 contains 16 residues. V lost 4 bases to trimming and J lost 3 bases, with 18 bases between them. This CDR3 reads CASSSLKRGADTEAFF. In DNA, the CDR3 is TGTGCCAGCAGCTCCCTTAAAAGGGGTGCCGACACTGAAGCTTTCTTT.

The sample holds one count of this clone. The V and J genes are TRBV5-6 and TRBJ1-1; D might be TRBD1 (5 bases). The germline V gene encodes CDR1 SGHDT and CDR2 YYEEEE. The CDR3 spans 14 residues. The V end lost 4 bases, the J end lost 3 bases, and 13 bases lay between the germline ends. The CDR3 sequence: CASSEGLRDTEAFF. CDR3 nucleotides: TGTGCCAGCAGCGAGGGACTGCGGGACACTGAAGCTTTCTTT.

The V gene is TRBV29-1, the J gene TRBJ1-3; D possibly corresponds to TRBD1 (6 bases). CDR1 and CDR2 from the germline V gene are SQVTM and ANQGSEA. The CDR3 has 14 amino acids. The ends were cut back, 5 bases at V and 0 bases at J, with 11 bases in the middle. In nucleotides, the CDR3 is TGCAGCGTTAGCACAGGGAGCTCTGGAAACACCATATATTTT. Encoded protein: CSVSTGSSGNTIYF.

In DNA, the CDR3 is TGTGCCACCAGCAGAAAGGCAGGGTGGATGAACACTGAAGCTTTCTTT. Protein product: CATSRKAGWMNTEAFF. The chain uses TRBV15 and TRBJ1-1, with D maybe TRBD1 (5 bases). Germline V gene lookup returns CDR1 LNHNV and CDR2 YYDKDF (reference sequence). The CDR3 contains 16 residues. V gave up 2 bases and J gave up 0 bases, with 13 bases separating them.

V and J are TRBV5-6 and TRBJ2-1, with a possible D match to TRBD1 (6 bases). Germline lookup yields CDR1 SGHDT and CDR2 YYEEEE. The CDR3 extends over 17 amino acids. V gave up 3 bases and J gave up 0 bases, with 16 bases separating them. CDR3 bases: TGTGCCAGCAGCTGGGGTCCGGACAGCAGCTCCTACAATGAGCAGTTCTTC. As protein: CASSWGPDSSSYNEQFF.

This chain uses TRBV5-1 with TRBJ2-7, with 8 nucleotides matching TRBD2. This CDR3 spans 15 amino acids. CDR1 and CDR2 from the germline V gene are SGHRS and YFSETQ. After removal of 4 bases from V and 4 bases from J, the junction contained 10 bases not matched to a gene. CDR3: CASSPTLAGGYEQYF. The CDR3 bases are TGCGCCAGCAGCCCAACCTTGGCGGGGGGTTACGAGCAGTACTTC.

The chain carries TRBV2 and TRBJ1-2; D is unresolved. V lost 5 bases and J lost 5, with 12 bases in between. This CDR3 comprises 13 residues. Looked up from germline, CDR1 is SNHLY and CDR2 is FYNNEI. The CDR3 bases are TGTGCCAGCAGTCGAGCCCCTGGTTATGGCTACACCTTC. It codes for CASSRAPGYGYTF. Filled out from reference TRBV2 and TRBJ1-2, the complete variable domain reads EPEVTQTPSHQVTQMGQEVILRCVPISNHLYFYWYRQILGQKVEFLVSFYNNEISEKSEIFDDQFSVERPDGSNFTLKIRSTKLEDSAMYFCASSRAPGYGYTFGSGTRLTVV.

V gene TRBV12-5 combines with J gene TRBJ1-1; D call uncertain. This CDR3 comprises 12 residues. The germline CDR1 and CDR2 sequences are LGHNT and FRNRAP. The germline V and J ends were trimmed by 6 bases and 4 bases, with 9 bases remaining between them. CDR3 nucleotide sequence: TGTGCTAGTGGCTCCGGTCGCACTGAAGCTTTCTTT. As protein: CASGSGRTEAFF. Drawing the rest from reference TRBV12-5 and TRBJ1-1, the complete variable domain is DARVTQTPRHKVTEMGQEVTMRCQPILGHNTVFWYRQTMMQGLELLAYFRNRAPLDDSGMPKDRFSAEMPDATLATLKIQPSEPRDSAVYFCASGSGRTEAFFGQGTRLTVV.

The gene calls are TRBV4-2 and TRBJ2-2, with D unresolved. Germline V gives CDR1 LGHNA, CDR2 YNFKEQ. The V end was cut by 4 bases, the J end by 7 bases, with 19 bases between. This CDR3 comprises 16 residues. In DNA form, the CDR3 reads TGTGCCAGCAGCCCCACCGGGTCGGCTAAGAACGGGGAGCTGTTTTTT. Its protein is CASSPTGSAKNGELFF.

A single count supports this clone. The chain carries TRBV11-1 and TRBJ2-1; 9 bases line up with TRBD2. This CDR3 is 15 amino acids long. CDR1 and CDR2 (germline): SGHAT, FQDESV (reference sequence). V gave up 0 bases and J gave up 8 bases; unmatched junction bases: 5. The CDR3 DNA follows: TGTGCCAGCAGCTTAGCGACGCGGGGGGGATATGAGCAGTTCTTC. Translation: CASSLATRGGYEQFF. Looking up the rest from reference TRBV11-1 and TRBJ2-1 gives the full variable domain: EAEVAQSPRYKITEKSQAVAFWCDPISGHATLYWYRQILGQGPELLVQFQDESVVDDSQLPKDRFSAERLKGVDSTLKIQPAELGDSAMYLCASSLATRGGYEQFFGPGTRLTVL.

This clone has a single count. CDR3 DNA sequence: TGCAGCGCCCTACCTCCAGGAAGCTATGGCTACACCTTC. Amino acid sequence: CSALPPGSYGYTF. The chain has TRBV29-1 and TRBJ1-2, with D unclear. V lost 7 bases to trimming and J lost 4 bases, with 16 bases between them. The CDR3 sequence is 13 residues long. Germline V lookup: CDR1 SQVTM, CDR2 ANQGSEA.

This rearrangement joins TRBV6-5 to TRBJ1-2; 10 positions match TRBD1. CDR1 is MNHEY and CDR2 is SVGAGI in the germline V gene. The J segment lost 7 bases and the V segment lost 7 bases, leaving 3 bases of the junction unmatched. The CDR3 has 12 amino acids. The CDR3: CASTWDRGGYTF. The CDR3 coding sequence is TGTGCCAGCACTTGGGACAGGGGTGGCTACACCTTC.

As concerns this clone: At one end the junction does not follow the germline gene, possibly because of a read error. This chain joins TRBV5-1 and TRBJ2-7; no firm D call. Germline V gene sequence: CDR1 SGHRS, CDR2 YFSETQ. The length of the CDR3 is 12 residues. CDR3 residues: CASSLDSDEQYF. The CDR3 DNA is TGCGCCAGCAGCCTTGACTCCGACGAGCAGTACTTC.

The rearrangement joins TRBV13 to TRBJ2-3, with 11 nucleotides matching TRBD1. Germline V gives CDR1 PRHDT, CDR2 FYEKMQ (reference sequence). This CDR3 comprises 19 residues. V gave up 2 bases and J gave up 4 bases; unmatched junction bases: 14. The CDR3 protein is CASSLPGQGGTWSPDTQYF. The CDR3, as DNA: TGTGCCAGCAGCTTACCGGGACAGGGGGGAACGTGGAGCCCAGATACGCAGTATTTT.

In this sample, this clone turned up a few times. The chain links TRBV7-6 to TRBJ1-2; possibly TRBD1 for D (6 bases). V lost 3 bases, J lost 4 bases, and 15 bases lay in between. In germline, CDR1 is SGHVS, CDR2 FNYEAQ. The CDR3 runs 15 residues. The CDR3 nucleotides are TGTGCCAGCAGCTTGATCCGGGACAAGAGCTATGGCTACACCTTC. It encodes CASSLIRDKSYGYTF.

This rearrangement joins TRBV30 to TRBJ1-1; TRBD1 agrees at 11 bases. The ends lost 5 bases at V and 4 bases at J; junction bases unmatched: 3. Germline CDR1 is GTSNPN and CDR2 is SVGIG (reference sequence). The CDR3 consists of 13 residues. The CDR3 spells CAWGGTGGTEAFF. The CDR3 DNA reads as TGTGCCTGGGGGGGGACAGGGGGCACTGAAGCTTTCTTT.